These 4 T cell receptor beta chains share one sample of origin, sequenced in a study of graft-versus-host responses after intestinal transplantation. TCRdb keeps only in-frame clones here, not all; method: immunoSEQ multiplex PCR. The sample lists tens of thousands of clones, around 94% occurring once. Sequencing was performed on PBMCs, taken 16 days after intestinal transplant. Receptor source: a human patient who received an intestinal transplant, so some T cells may come from the graft donor.

This sequence joins TRBV18 and TRBJ1-2; TRBD1 agrees at 7 bases. This CDR3 contains 17 residues. V shed 3 bases and J 5 bases; nucleotides not matched to a gene: 15. The germline gives CDR1 KGHSH, CDR2 LQKENI. CDR3 in amino acids: CASSPGTVFNPYYGYTF. CDR3 DNA: TGTGCCAGCTCACCGGGGACAGTGTTTAATCCCTATTATGGCTACACCTTC. The complete variable domain, with remaining parts taken from reference TRBV18 and TRBJ1-2, reads NAGVMQNPRHLVRRRGQEARLRCSPMKGHSHVYWYRQLPEEGLKFMVYLQKENIIDESGMPKERFSAEFPKEGPSILRIQQVVRGDSAAYFCASSPGTVFNPYYGYTFGSGTRLTVV.

This rearrangement joins TRBV5-1 to TRBJ2-7; D remains unclear. The CDR3 contains 12 residues. The V gene lost 0 bases and the J gene lost 2 bases, with 3 bases spanning the gap. Germline values: CDR1 SGHRS, CDR2 YFSETQ. As DNA, the CDR3 is TGCGCCAGCAGCTTGGTCACCTACGAGCAGTACTTC. This translates into CASSLVTYEQYF.

J is TRBJ2-1 and V is TRBV30, with D possibly matching TRBD2 (6 bases). CDR3 size: 15 residues. Germline loops: CDR1 GTSNPN, CDR2 SVGIG (reference sequence). V was pared by 0 bases and J by 0 bases, with 9 bases between. For the CDR3, the DNA is TGTGCCTGGAGTGTGGGGAGGCCCTCCTACAATGAGCAGTTCTTC. Residues: CAWSVGRPSYNEQFF.

Concerning this clone: A read error is likely, as this CDR3 ends without the conserved phenylalanine or tryptophan. The rearrangement links TRBV16 to TRBJ1-2, with D perhaps matching TRBD1 (5 bases). Trimming took off 2 bases at V and 7 bases at J, with 14 bases between the two ends. CDR3 size: 14 residues. CDR1 is KGHSY and CDR2 is FQNENV in the germline V gene. The CDR3 is CASSQGTPRSGYTL. The CDR3 DNA reads TGTGCCAGCAGCCAAGGGACGCCGAGGAGTGGCTACACCCTC.